What follows describes a single TCR beta chain. Germline trimming cut 5 bases from V and 2 bases from J; bases unmatched to any gene: 6. Germline loops: CDR1 DFQATT, CDR2 SNEGSKA (reference sequence). The CDR3 spans 14 residues. Reverse transcription of roughly 0.5 to 1 ug RNA used random hexamers. TCRdb itself ran the immunoSEQ multiplex PCR reads through MiXCR, one entry per CDR3 protein. This table has some 150,000 distinct CDR3 sequences, approximately 95% appearing once. The sample comes from a study of CD8 T cells in Susac syndrome. The receptor comes from a human donor with Susac syndrome. Sequenced input: CD4+ T cells from PBMCs. V is TRBV20-1 and J is TRBJ2-3, with 8 bases aligning to TRBD1. CDR3 bases: TGCAGTGCTGCCGACAGGGGATACACAGATACGCAGTATTTT. Its protein product is CSAADRGYTDTQYF.